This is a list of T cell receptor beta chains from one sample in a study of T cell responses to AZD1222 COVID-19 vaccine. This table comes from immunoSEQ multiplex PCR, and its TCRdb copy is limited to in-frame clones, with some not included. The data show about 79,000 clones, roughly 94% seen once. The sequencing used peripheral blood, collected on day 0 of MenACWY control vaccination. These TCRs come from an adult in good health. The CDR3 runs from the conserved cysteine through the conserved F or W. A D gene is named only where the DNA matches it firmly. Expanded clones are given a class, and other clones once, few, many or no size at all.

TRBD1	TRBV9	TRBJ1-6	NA	TGTGCCAGCAGCTCGACAGGGAGCGATTCACCCCTCCACTTT	CASSSTGSDSPLHF
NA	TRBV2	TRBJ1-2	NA	TGTGCCAGCAGTGAAGGCAGAGGCTACACCTTC	CASSEGRGYTF
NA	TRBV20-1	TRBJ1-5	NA	TGCAGTGCTAGTGAAGGGAATAGCAATCAGCCCCAGCATTTT	CSASEGNSNQPQHF
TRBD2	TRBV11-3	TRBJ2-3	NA	TGTGCCAGCAGCTTAGCAGGGGCACTAGCGGGAGTTTCCAATACGCAGTATTTT	CASSLAGALAGVSNTQYF
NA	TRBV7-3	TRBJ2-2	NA	TGTGCCAGCAGCTTAGACCCTACCGGGGAGCTGTTTTTT	CASSLDPTGELFF
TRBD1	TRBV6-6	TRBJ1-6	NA	TGTGCCAGCACCCAAACAGGGGGCAATGGTCCACCCCTCCACTTT	CASTQTGGNGPPLHF
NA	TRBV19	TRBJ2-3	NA	TGTGCCAGTAGCGACAGGGCTAGCGGGAGCACAGATACGCAGTATTTT	CASSDRASGSTDTQYF
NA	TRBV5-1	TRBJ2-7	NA	TGCGCCAGCAGCGCGGACGAAGGGGAGCGAGAGCAGTACTTC	CASSADEGEREQYF
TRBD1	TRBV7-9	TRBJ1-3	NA	TGTGCCAGCAGCCCCCACTACGACAGGGACGGCTCTGGAAACACCATATATTTT	CASSPHYDRDGSGNTIYF
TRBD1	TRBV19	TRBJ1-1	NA	TGTGCCAGTAGCAACCAGGGGGGGGTTGAAGCTTTCTTT	CASSNQGGVEAFF
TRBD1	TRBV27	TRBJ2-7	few	TGTGCCAGCAGTACACCGGGACAGGGGGTATTCGAGCAGTACTTC	CASSTPGQGVFEQYF
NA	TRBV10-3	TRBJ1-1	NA	TGTGCCATCAGTGAGTCCGGGGGCACTGAAGCTTTCTTT	CAISESGGTEAFF
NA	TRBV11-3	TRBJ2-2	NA	TGTGCCAGCAGCTCTTCCTTGGTTCTCGGCAACACCGGGGAGCTGTTTTTT	CASSSSLVLGNTGELFF
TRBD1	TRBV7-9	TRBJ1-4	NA	TGTGCCAGCAGCAGAGGGACAGGGGGTAATGAAAAACTGTTTTTT	CASSRGTGGNEKLFF
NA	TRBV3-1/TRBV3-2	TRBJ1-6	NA	TGTGCCAGCAGCCAAGAAGCAGGAAAAAATAATTCACCCCTCCACTTT	CASSQEAGKNNSPLHF
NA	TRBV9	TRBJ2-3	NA	TGTGCCAGCAGCGGGGGGGCAGATACGCAGTATTTT	CASSGGADTQYF
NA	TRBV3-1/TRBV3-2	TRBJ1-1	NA	TGTGCCAGCAGTGAAGGGGAAGGAGCTTTCTTT	CASSEGEGAFF
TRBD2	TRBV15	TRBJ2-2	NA	TGTGCCACCAGCCGGGGGGCCGGGGAGCTGTTTTTT	CATSRGAGELFF
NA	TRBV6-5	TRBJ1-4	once	TGTGCCAGCAGGGGGAACCCGACGGATGAAAAACTGTTTTTT	CASRGNPTDEKLFF
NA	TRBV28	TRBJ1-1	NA	TGTGCCACCGGCCGGGTCCGGTCCACTGAAGCTTTCTTT	CATGRVRSTEAFF
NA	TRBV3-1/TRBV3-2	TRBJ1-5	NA	TGTGCCAGCAGTCGACAGGGCAATCAGCCCCAGCATTTT	CASSRQGNQPQHF
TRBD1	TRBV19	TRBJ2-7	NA	TGTGCCAGTAGTCTAGGCCGACAGGGGGTGAACTCCTACGAGCAGTACTTC	CASSLGRQGVNSYEQYF
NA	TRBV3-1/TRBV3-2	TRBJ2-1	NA	TGTGCCAGCAGCCCACATCCGGGGGCGCGGAGCAATGAGCAGTTCTTC	CASSPHPGARSNEQFF
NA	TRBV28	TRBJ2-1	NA	TGTGCCAGCAGCAGCTTTCCCGGCCGGGCCTACAATGAGCAGTTCTTC	CASSSFPGRAYNEQFF
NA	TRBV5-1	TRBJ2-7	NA	TGCGCCAGCAGCTTGGGGGACCGGGGGTGGGAGCAGTACTTC	CASSLGDRGWEQYF
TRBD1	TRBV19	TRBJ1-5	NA	TGTGCCAGTAGTTGGGACAGCTCGCAGCCCCAGCATTTT	CASSWDSSQPQHF
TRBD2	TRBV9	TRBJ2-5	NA	TGTGCCAGCAGCGGCCTAGCGGGTGTAACTTGGGAGACCCAGTACTTC	CASSGLAGVTWETQYF
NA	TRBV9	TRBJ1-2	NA	TGTGCCAGCAGCGTAGGCCCAGGCGGGAGTGGCTACACCTTC	CASSVGPGGSGYTF
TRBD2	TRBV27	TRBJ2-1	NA	TGTGCCAGCAGTTTCGGACTAGCGAGAAATGAGCAGTTCTTC	CASSFGLARNEQFF
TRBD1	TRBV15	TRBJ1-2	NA	TGTGCCACCAGCAGAGATAGGGACAGGGGTGGGTACGGCTACACCTTC	CATSRDRDRGGYGYTF
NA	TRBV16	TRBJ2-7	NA	TGTGCCAGCAGCCCGCAGAGGTTCGAGCAGTACTTC	CASSPQRFEQYF
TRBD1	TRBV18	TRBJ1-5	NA	TGTGCCAGCTCACCCGGGACAGGGGCTAATCAGCCCCAGCATTTT	CASSPGTGANQPQHF
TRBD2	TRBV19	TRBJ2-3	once	TGTGCCAGTAGTAGATTTAGCGGGGCGACAGATACGCAGTATTTT	CASSRFSGATDTQYF
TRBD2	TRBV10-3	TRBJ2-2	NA	TGTGCCATCAGCGGGACTAGCGGCGGGGAGCTGTTTTTT	CAISGTSGGELFF
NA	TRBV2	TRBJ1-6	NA	TGTGCCAGCAGTGACTCCGGTTCACCCCTCCACTTT	CASSDSGSPLHF
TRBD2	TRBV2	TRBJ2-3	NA	TGTGCCAGCAGGCTTTGGACTAGCGGCACAGATACGCAGTATTTT	CASRLWTSGTDTQYF
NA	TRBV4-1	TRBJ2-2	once	TGCGCCAGCAGCCAAGAGGATACCGGGGAGCTGTTTTTT	CASSQEDTGELFF
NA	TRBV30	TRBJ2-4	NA	TGTGCCTGGAGTCCCGGCCCGGGTCCAGGCAAAAACATTCAGTACTTC	CAWSPGPGPGKNIQYF
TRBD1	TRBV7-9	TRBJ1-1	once	TGTGCCAGCAGTCTTAGGGGGACAGCGAACACTGAAGCTTTCTTT	CASSLRGTANTEAFF
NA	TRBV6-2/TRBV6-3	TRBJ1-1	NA	TGTGCCAGCAGTTACTCGAGGGTGGGACCCAACGACGCTGAAGCTTTCTTT	CASSYSRVGPNDAEAFF
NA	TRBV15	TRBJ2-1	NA	TGTGCCACCAGCAGGACAGAGTTATCCTACAATGAGCAGTTCTTC	CATSRTELSYNEQFF
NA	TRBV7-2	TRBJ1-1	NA	TGTGCCAGCAGCTCGGCGGGGTTCGGCTTAGGGACTGAAGCTTTCTTT	CASSSAGFGLGTEAFF
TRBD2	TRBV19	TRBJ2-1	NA	TGTGCCAGTAGTGCCCCGATACTAGCGGGAGTCTCCAATGAGCAGTTCTTC	CASSAPILAGVSNEQFF
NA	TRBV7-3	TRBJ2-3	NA	TGTGCCAGCAGCATACAGGGTTTTAGCACAGATACGCAGTATTTT	CASSIQGFSTDTQYF
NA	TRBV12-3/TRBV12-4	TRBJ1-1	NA	TGTGCCAGCAGTTTTGAGGGTGTCACTGAAGCTTTCTTT	CASSFEGVTEAFF
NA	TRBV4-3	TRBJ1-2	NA	TGCGCCAGCAGCCAAGAAGCGGTAGCGAACTATGGCTACACCTTC	CASSQEAVANYGYTF
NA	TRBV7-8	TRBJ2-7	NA	TGTGCCAGCAGCCCGTCCTACGAGCAGTACTTC	CASSPSYEQYF
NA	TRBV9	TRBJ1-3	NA	TGTGCCAGCAGCGTAGTACCAAGCTCTGGAAACACCATATATTTT	CASSVVPSSGNTIYF
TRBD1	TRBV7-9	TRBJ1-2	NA	TGTGCCAGCACCACCGGACAGGGCTATGGCTACACCTTC	CASTTGQGYGYTF
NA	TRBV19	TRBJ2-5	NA	TGTGCCAGTAGTATGCAGTTCCAAGAGACCCAGTACTTC	CASSMQFQETQYF
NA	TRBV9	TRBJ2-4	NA	TGTGCCAGCAGCGTAGTCCCCGACCCAAACATTCAGTACTTC	CASSVVPDPNIQYF
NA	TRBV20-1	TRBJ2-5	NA	TGCAGTGCTGGGGTGGAGACCCAGTACTTC	CSAGVETQYF
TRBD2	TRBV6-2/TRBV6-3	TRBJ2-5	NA	TGTGCCAGCAGCTTCCTAGCGGGAAGGAGGGAGACCCAGTACTTC	CASSFLAGRRETQYF
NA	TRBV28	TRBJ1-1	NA	TGTGCCAGCAGTTCGCCAAAGTTAGAAGCTTTCTTT	CASSSPKLEAFF
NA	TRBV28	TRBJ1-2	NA	TGTGCCAGCAGTTTATATGGGGTTCATGGCTACACCTTC	CASSLYGVHGYTF